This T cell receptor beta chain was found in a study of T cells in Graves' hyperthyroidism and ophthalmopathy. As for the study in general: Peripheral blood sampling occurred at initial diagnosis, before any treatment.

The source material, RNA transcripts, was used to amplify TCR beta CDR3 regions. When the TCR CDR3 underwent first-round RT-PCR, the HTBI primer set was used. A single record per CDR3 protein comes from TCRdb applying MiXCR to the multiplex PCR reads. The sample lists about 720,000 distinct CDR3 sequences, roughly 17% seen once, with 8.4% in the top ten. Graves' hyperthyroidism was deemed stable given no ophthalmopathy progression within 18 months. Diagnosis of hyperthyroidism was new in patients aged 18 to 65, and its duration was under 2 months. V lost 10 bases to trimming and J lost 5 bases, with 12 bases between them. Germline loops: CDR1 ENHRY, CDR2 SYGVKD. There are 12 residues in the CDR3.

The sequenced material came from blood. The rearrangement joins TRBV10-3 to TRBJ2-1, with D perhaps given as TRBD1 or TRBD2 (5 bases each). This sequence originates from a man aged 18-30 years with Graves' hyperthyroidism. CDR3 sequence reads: CATGRQHNEQFF. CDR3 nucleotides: TGTGCCACTGGGAGACAGCACAATGAGCAGTTCTTC.